This T cell receptor (beta chain) was sequenced during a study of blood T cells in healthy people across ages. This clonotype was found a few times. A sample-barcoded 5' primer and a J-beta primer mix were used in a second PCR of about 7 to 11 cycles. TCRdb reprocessed the 5' RACE reads with MiXCR, giving one entry per CDR3 protein. The sample lists over 600,000 distinct CDR3 sequences, around 21% seen once, with more than 3% in the top ten. This CDR3 is 13 amino acids long. With 4 bases removed from V and 5 bases from J, the gap between germline ends came to 12 bases. CDR1 SGHRS and CDR2 YFSETQ come from the germline V gene.

This TCR derives from a man in his 70s in good health. Source material: blood. This chain uses TRBV5-1 with TRBJ1-2; weak D call: TRBD1 (5 bases). The CDR3 loop reads CASSRDSTYGYTF. Written as DNA, the CDR3 is TGCGCCAGCAGCCGTGACAGCACGTATGGCTACACCTTC.